This is a list of T cell receptor beta chains from one sample in a study of shared clonotypes between healthy human individuals. Profiling relied on immunoSEQ multiplex PCR, and the TCRdb table lists in-frame clones only, not all of them. The table has around 500,000 clones, 79% seen once. Sequencing was carried out using PBMCs. The receptors derive from a woman in her thirties or forties in good health. Some clones in this sample may be carry-over from other donors' samples. The CDR3 runs from the conserved cysteine through the conserved F or W. Fields, in order: D gene, V gene, J gene, CDR3 length, clone size, CDR3 protein, CDR3 DNA. A D gene is named only where the DNA matches it firmly. Some rows mark clone size as missing; the rest say once, few, many or name a class of expanded clone.

>TRBD2|TRBV6-5|TRBJ2-1|15|.
CASSHPGLAGREQFF
TGTGCCAGCAGTCACCCCGGACTAGCGGGACGAGAGCAGTTCTTC
>.|TRBV18|TRBJ2-3|13|.
CASSPYSTDTQYF
TGTGCCAGCTCACCATACAGCACAGATACGCAGTATTTT
>.|TRBV25-1|TRBJ2-1|13|.
CASSFLGPNEQFF
TGTGCCAGCAGCTTCCTGGGGCCCAACGAGCAGTTCTTC
>.|TRBV11-2|TRBJ1-3|14|.
CASSSTRGGNTIYF
TGTGCCAGCAGCTCAACTCGGGGGGGAAACACCATATATTTT
>.|TRBV7-2|TRBJ2-7|14|few
CASSSATRSDEQYF
TGTGCCAGCAGCTCCGCGACTAGATCGGACGAGCAGTACTTC
>TRBD2|TRBV2|TRBJ2-3|17|many
CASSERGSGSSEDTQYF
TGTGCCAGCAGTGAACGGGGTAGCGGGAGCTCGGAAGATACGCAGTATTTT
>TRBD2|TRBV28|TRBJ2-1|16|.
CASSSTGTSWHNEQFF
TGTGCCAGCAGTTCGACCGGGACTAGCTGGCACAATGAGCAGTTCTTC
>.|TRBV7-8|TRBJ2-3|15|.
CASSLEDLGIDTQYF
TGTGCCAGCAGCTTAGAAGATCTAGGCATAGATACGCAGTATTTT
>.|TRBV9|TRBJ1-3|17|.
CASSLLGAGRSGNTIYF
TGTGCCAGCAGCCTCCTCGGGGCAGGTCGCTCTGGAAACACCATATATTTT
>.|TRBV7-6|TRBJ2-7|13|.
CASSLRGEWEQYF
TGTGCCAGCAGCTTGAGGGGGGAGTGGGAGCAGTACTTC
>.|TRBV9|TRBJ2-5|15|.
CASSTHQGGSETQYF
TGTGCCAGCAGCACCCATCAGGGGGGGTCGGAGACCCAGTACTTC
>.|TRBV7-2|TRBJ2-3|16|.
CASSLRGQGGTDTQYF
TGTGCCAGCAGCCTAAGAGGGCAGGGTGGAACAGATACGCAGTATTTT
>TRBD1|TRBV10-3|TRBJ2-1|16|.
CAISEPDRGIGYEQFF
TGTGCCATCAGTGAGCCTGACAGGGGGATCGGTTATGAGCAGTTCTTC
>.|TRBV29-1|TRBJ1-4|16|.
CSVEEGQTSTNEKLFF
TGCAGCGTTGAAGAAGGACAAACATCAACTAATGAAAAACTGTTTTTT
>.|TRBV6-5|TRBJ2-1|14|.
CASSYRLATNEQFF
TGTGCCAGCAGTTACAGGCTAGCAACAAATGAGCAGTTCTTC
>.|TRBV9|TRBJ1-1|14|few
CASSVGTESTEAFF
TGTGCCAGCAGCGTAGGAACAGAAAGTACTGAAGCTTTCTTT
>.|TRBV6-1|TRBJ1-2|14|.
CASDSPGNDLGYTF
TGTGCCAGCGACTCCCCAGGGAATGATTTAGGCTACACCTTC
>.|TRBV30|TRBJ1-2|15|once
CAWSTTRGLNYGYTF
TGTGCCTGGAGTACGACAAGGGGCCTTAACTATGGCTACACCTTC
>.|TRBV21-1|TRBJ1-5|15|.
CASSLPGQGPQPQHF
TGTGCCAGCAGCTTACCGGGACAGGGTCCCCAGCCCCAGCATTTT
>.|TRBV23-1|TRBJ1-1|17|.
CATKRRSGAQLNTEAFF
TGCGCCACCAAAAGGAGGTCAGGGGCCCAACTGAACACTGAAGCTTTCTTT
>.|TRBV28|TRBJ1-2|13|.
CASSSPDKYGYTF
TGTGCCAGCAGTTCCCCCGACAAGTATGGCTACACCTTC
>.|TRBV6-1|TRBJ1-2|14|few
CASNGRSPNYGYTF
TGTGCCAGCAACGGGAGGAGTCCTAACTATGGCTACACCTTC
>TRBD1|TRBV4-1|TRBJ2-7|16|.
CASSQDRQDRGHEQYF
TGCGCCAGCAGCCAAGATCGCCAGGACAGGGGTCACGAGCAGTACTTC
>TRBD2|TRBV14|TRBJ2-1|15|.
CASSPVAGSYNEQFF
TGTGCCAGCAGCCCCGTAGCGGGAAGCTACAATGAGCAGTTCTTC
>.|TRBV6-4|TRBJ1-6|14|.
CASSEIFWNSPLHF
TGTGCCAGCAGTGAGATCTTTTGGAATTCACCCCTCCACTTT
>.|TRBV2|TRBJ1-3|16|.
CASTLEGGSSGNTIYF
TGTGCCAGCACCTTAGAGGGGGGGAGCTCTGGAAACACCATATATTTT
>TRBD2|TRBV2|TRBJ2-7|14|.
CASVLAGGTYEQYF
TGTGCCAGCGTACTAGCGGGAGGGACCTACGAGCAGTACTTC
>.|TRBV7-8|TRBJ1-1|14|.
CASSPRYAGTEAFF
TGTGCCAGCAGCCCAAGATACGCGGGGACTGAAGCTTTCTTT
>.|TRBV10-3|TRBJ1-1|13|.
CAISAGAFGEAFF
TGTGCCATCAGTGCTGGGGCTTTCGGTGAAGCTTTCTTT
>.|TRBV7-9|TRBJ1-4|15|many
CASRARQEANEKLFF
TGTGCCAGCAGGGCCCGACAGGAGGCAAATGAAAAACTGTTTTTT
>.|TRBV5-8|TRBJ2-3|14|.
CASNSEGAADTQYF
TGTGCCAGCAACAGCGAAGGGGCAGCAGATACGCAGTATTTT
>TRBD1|TRBV7-7|TRBJ2-5|16|.
CASSLAGQGLGETQYF
TGTGCCAGCAGCTTAGCGGGACAGGGGTTGGGGGAGACCCAGTACTTC
>TRBD1|TRBV7-7|TRBJ2-3|15|.
CASSSGQGRTDTQYF
TGTGCTAGCAGCTCAGGACAGGGGAGGACAGATACGCAGTATTTT
>.|TRBV2|TRBJ1-1|13|.
CARAGQLNTEAFF
TGTGCCAGGGCGGGGCAGTTGAACACTGAAGCTTTCTTT
>.|TRBV6-1|TRBJ2-7|12|.
CASNRVGYEQYF
TGTGCCAGCAACAGGGTAGGCTACGAGCAGTACTTC
>.|TRBV21-1|TRBJ1-1|16|once
CASSLRGGFGSTEAFF
TGTGCCAGCAGCCTCCGCGGGGGGTTTGGGAGCACTGAAGCTTTCTTT
>TRBD2|TRBV27|TRBJ2-1|16|.
CASRDGGRSSYNEQFF
TGTGCCAGCAGGGACGGCGGGAGAAGCTCCTACAATGAGCAGTTCTTC
>TRBD1|TRBV7-2|TRBJ1-5|15|many
CASSLGQGRPQPQHF
TGTGCCAGCAGCTTAGGACAGGGGCGGCCTCAGCCCCAGCATTTT
>.|TRBV27|TRBJ2-5|14|.
CASSPIYHQETQYF
TGTGCCAGCAGTCCCATTTACCACCAAGAGACCCAGTACTTC
>TRBD1|TRBV7-9|TRBJ2-5|16|.
CASRTLKQGAGETQYF
TGTGCCAGCAGGACATTGAAACAGGGGGCAGGGGAGACCCAGTACTTC
>TRBD1|TRBV7-3|TRBJ1-1|12|.
CASSLGQAPAFF
TGTGCCAGCAGCTTAGGACAGGCTCCGGCTTTCTTT
>.|TRBV9|TRBJ1-3|17|.
CASSVGGGAGSGNTIYF
TGTGCCAGCAGCGTAGGTGGAGGGGCCGGCTCTGGAAACACCATATATTTT
>TRBD1|TRBV11-2|TRBJ2-5|15|.
CASSSATGGTETQYF
TGTGCCAGCAGCTCGGCTACAGGGGGTACGGAGACCCAGTACTTC
>TRBD2|TRBV7-3|TRBJ2-1|15|.
CASSLLAGGNNEQFF
TGTGCCAGCAGCTTACTAGCGGGAGGGAACAATGAGCAGTTCTTC
>.|TRBV11-2|TRBJ2-1|18|.
CASSSLHASQGPYNEQFF
TGTGCCAGCAGCTCCCTTCACGCCAGCCAGGGTCCCTACAATGAGCAGTTCTTC
>TRBD2|TRBV10-1|TRBJ2-5|16|few
CASSESERGGQETQYF
TGCGCCAGCAGTGAGTCGGAGCGCGGGGGCCAAGAGACCCAGTACTTC
>.|TRBV6-5|TRBJ2-2|12|.
CASTSNTGELFF
TGTGCCAGCACGTCTAACACCGGGGAGCTGTTTTTT
>.|TRBV28|TRBJ2-3|13|once
CASSLGDTDTQYF
TGTGCCAGCAGTTTAGGGGACACAGATACGCAGTATTTT
>.|TRBV10-3|TRBJ1-2|14|once
CAIRGGGEAGGYTF
TGTGCCATCAGGGGGGGAGGGGAAGCTGGTGGCTACACCTTC
>TRBD1|TRBV4-2|TRBJ2-7|16|.
CASSQEEGQGTYEQYF
TGTGCCAGCAGCCAAGAGGAGGGACAGGGGACCTACGAGCAGTACTTC
>.|TRBV11-3|TRBJ2-2|15|.
CASSPRDTNTGELFF
TGTGCCAGCAGCCCCCGGGACACAAACACCGGGGAGCTGTTTTTT
>.|TRBV7-3|TRBJ2-1|15|.
CASSPTSGPYNEQFF
TGTGCCAGCAGCCCCACAAGCGGACCTTACAATGAGCAGTTCTTC
>TRBD1|TRBV7-2|TRBJ2-7|15|.
CASSLLGQQLYEQYF
TGTGCCAGCAGCTTATTGGGACAGCAACTCTACGAGCAGTACTTC